One and the same sample provided the 15 T cell receptor beta chains below, sequenced in a study of cytomegalovirus exposure and HLA in healthy donors. This PCR relied on a set of 60 Vbeta primers and 13 Jbeta primers. The table came from immunoSEQ multiplex PCR; TCRdb's copy has only in-frame clones and leaves some out. The sample holds approximately 91,000 clones, more than 75% seen once. The sample consisted of PBMCs. These receptor sequences come from a man aged 25-45 years in good health and CMV-seropositive.

This chain links TRBV7-9 with TRBJ1-1; possible D gene TRBD1, 6 bases. CDR3 size: 16 residues. Trimming removed 2 bases from V and 5 bases from J, with 18 bases in between. The V gene's germline CDR1 is SEHNR and CDR2 FQNEAQ (reference sequence). This chain's CDR3 is CASSLSVGGARTEAFF. In DNA form, the CDR3 reads TGTGCCAGCAGCTTAAGTGTTGGGGGGGCGCGTACTGAAGCTTTCTTT.

The chain uses TRBV4-1 and TRBJ1-2; 9 bases agree with TRBD1. Looked up from germline, CDR1 is MGHRA and CDR2 is YSYEKL. This CDR3 is 15 amino acids long. J lost 4 bases, V lost 0 bases, and 3 bases had no gene match. CDR3 DNA sequence: TGCGCCAGCAGCCAAGATTGGGACAGGGTCTATGGCTACACCTTC. Encoded protein: CASSQDWDRVYGYTF.

The chain recombines TRBV10-3 with TRBJ2-4; D uncertain. This CDR3 spans 12 amino acids. Trimming pared 4 bases from V and 7 bases from J, leaving 8 bases between. Germline CDR1 is ENHRY and CDR2 is SYGVKD. This CDR3 reads CAISGGSNIQYF. CDR3 sequence (DNA): TGTGCCATCAGTGGCGGTTCGAACATTCAGTACTTC.

The gene calls are TRBV28 and TRBJ1-1; D not resolved. Germline V gene lookup returns CDR1 MDHEN and CDR2 SYDVKM. V shed 6 bases and J shed 4 bases, with 15 bases lying between them. This CDR3 contains 14 residues. Here the CDR3 reads CASSPLGGSTEAFF. The CDR3 DNA sequence: TGTGCCAGCAGCCCATTGGGAGGGTCCACTGAAGCTTTCTTT. The full variable domain, its missing parts supplied by reference TRBV28 and TRBJ1-1, is DVKVTQSSRYLVKRTGEKVFLECVQDMDHENMFWYRQDPGLGLRLIYFSYDVKMKEKGDIPEGYSVSREKKERFSLILESASTNQTSMYLCASSPLGGSTEAFFGQGTRLTVV.

A remark on this clone: Sequence at one end of the junction differs from germline and may be a read error. The V and J genes are TRBV7-7 and TRBJ2-2, with a possible D match to TRBD2 (5 bases). Germline values: CDR1 SSHAT, CDR2 FNYEAQ (reference sequence). CDR3 size: 15 residues. CDR3 DNA: TGTGCTAGCACCCCTTCCTTTGCGGGCACCGGGGAGCTGTTTTTT. This translates into CASTPSFAGTGELFF.

This clone was detected only a few times. Written as DNA, the CDR3 is TGTGCCAGCAGTGAAAGGGGGTGGGGGAACACTGAAGCTTTCTTT. Amino acid sequence: CASSERGWGNTEAFF. The chain is built from TRBV2 and TRBJ1-1, with TRBD1 as a possible D gene (6 bases). The CDR3 runs to 15 residues. V was shortened by 2 bases and J by 1 base, with 11 bases between the two germline ends. The germline V gene encodes CDR1 SNHLY and CDR2 FYNNEI. The complete variable domain, with remaining parts taken from reference TRBV2 and TRBJ1-1, reads EPEVTQTPSHQVTQMGQEVILRCVPISNHLYFYWYRQILGQKVEFLVSFYNNEISEKSEIFDDQFSVERPDGSNFTLKIRSTKLEDSAMYFCASSERGWGNTEAFFGQGTRLTVV.

This clone occurred a few times. The gene calls are TRBV7-2 and TRBJ2-7; 8 bases match TRBD1. V lost 3 bases, J lost 5 bases, and 6 bases stayed unmatched. The CDR3 runs 14 residues. The germline V gene encodes CDR1 SGHTA and CDR2 FQGNSA. The CDR3, as DNA: TGTGCCAGCAGCTTTAGGACAGGGAAACACGAGCAGTACTTC. Amino acid sequence: CASSFRTGKHEQYF.

The J gene is TRBJ2-7, the V gene TRBV30, with TRBD1 as a possible D gene (6 bases). This CDR3 is 14 amino acids long. Trimming cost V 1 base and J 6 bases, with 16 bases left between them. The germline V gene has CDR1 GTSNPN and CDR2 SVGIG (reference sequence). CDR3 protein: CAWSGGPGVGEQYF. The CDR3 DNA is TGTGCCTGGAGTGGAGGACCAGGGGTCGGCGAGCAGTACTTC.

This rearrangement joins TRBV19 to TRBJ1-2; 7 nucleotides line up with TRBD1. The CDR3 is 14 residues long. The junction had 16 bases not matched to a gene; V was cut back by 5 bases and J by 13 bases. Germline CDR1 is LNHDA and CDR2 is SQIVND (reference sequence). CDR3 coding DNA: TGTGCCAGTAGTTTGTCCCTCCCGGGACAGTTTCCCACCTTC. Protein product: CASSLSLPGQFPTF.

The sample holds a few counts of this clone. The rearrangement uses TRBV7-2 and TRBJ2-7; 9 nucleotides line up with TRBD2. V trimming: 5 bases; J trimming: 3 bases; junction bases outside the gene matches: 8. This CDR3 spans 15 amino acids. Germline V gene data show CDR1 as SGHTA and CDR2 as FQGNSA. The CDR3 spells CASSTGTSTIYEQYF. CDR3 DNA sequence: TGTGCCAGCAGCACCGGGACTAGCACAATCTACGAGCAGTACTTC.

The CDR3 DNA reads TGTGCCTGGAGACCTTCTAGCGGGGCCTCCTACGAGCAGTACTTC. Amino acid sequence: CAWRPSSGASYEQYF. The chain is built from TRBV30 and TRBJ2-7, with TRBD2 identical over 9 bases. There are 15 residues in the CDR3. Germline assignment: CDR1 GTSNPN and CDR2 SVGIG (reference sequence). V lost 3 bases, J lost 0 bases, and 6 bases stayed unmatched.

The CDR3 loop is CASSPLGGSDTQYF. CDR3 coding DNA: TGTGCCAGCAGCCCCCTGGGAGGATCGGATACGCAGTATTTT. This chain joins TRBV7-2 and TRBJ2-3; D might be TRBD2 (6 bases). The V end was cut by 5 bases, the J end by 6 bases, with 15 bases between. The CDR3 length is 14 residues. CDR1 SGHTA and CDR2 FQGNSA come from the germline V gene.

This clone has a single count. The chain carries TRBV5-1 and TRBJ2-7, with 8 bases fitting TRBD2. Trimming took 2 bases from V and 6 from J; bases not matched to a gene: 10. The length of the CDR3 is 15 residues. Per germline, CDR1 SGHRS and CDR2 YFSETQ. The CDR3 sequence: CASSLGGGRLGEQYF. The CDR3 coding sequence is TGCGCCAGCAGCTTAGGTGGCGGGAGGTTAGGCGAGCAGTACTTC.

This chain uses TRBV6-1 with TRBJ2-1; TRBD2 aligns across 10 bases. The CDR3 has 15 residues. Trimming removed 6 bases from V and 10 bases from J; junction bases left unmatched: 12. CDR1 is MNHNS, CDR2 SASEGT, per germline. CDR3 DNA sequence: TGTGCCAGCAGCTACGCTAGCGGGAGTTACGGGGAGCAGTTCTTC. This codes for CASSYASGSYGEQFF.

This clone was picked up one time. The chain combines TRBV7-3 with TRBJ2-1, with D perhaps TRBD2 (5 bases). The ends were cut back, 2 bases at V and 3 bases at J, with 11 bases in the middle. From germline, CDR1 is SGHTA and CDR2 FQGTGA. The CDR3 consists of 15 residues. The CDR3 loop is CASSLGSAGYNEQFF. CDR3 bases: TGTGCCAGCAGCTTAGGTAGCGCCGGCTACAATGAGCAGTTCTTC. Variable domain in full (rest from reference TRBV7-3 and TRBJ2-1): GAGVSQTPSNKVTEKGKYVELRCDPISGHTALYWYRQSLGQGPEFLIYFQGTGAADDSGLPNDRFFAVRPEGSVSTLKIQRTERGDSAVYLCASSLGSAGYNEQFFGPGTRLTVL.